This T cell receptor beta chain is drawn from a study of identical twins. TCRdb reprocessed the 5' RACE reads via MiXCR and lists one record per CDR3 protein. This sample has 650,000 to 750,000 distinct CDR3 sequences, with approximately 22% found just once. Trimming removed 2 bases at V and 3 bases at J, with 4 bases between. CDR3 length: 12 amino acids. Germline V CDR1 and CDR2: SGHVS, FQNEAQ. This clonotype was seen ten or more times. The same specimen was also included in a second study, on T cells expressing NK-cell markers.

Sequenced input: PBMCs. The rearrangement uses TRBV7-8 and TRBJ1-1; D remains ambiguous. This clonotype was obtained from a young woman in good health. The CDR3 loop reads CASSLLDTEAFF. The CDR3 bases are TGTGCCAGCAGCTTATTAGACACTGAAGCTTTCTTT.